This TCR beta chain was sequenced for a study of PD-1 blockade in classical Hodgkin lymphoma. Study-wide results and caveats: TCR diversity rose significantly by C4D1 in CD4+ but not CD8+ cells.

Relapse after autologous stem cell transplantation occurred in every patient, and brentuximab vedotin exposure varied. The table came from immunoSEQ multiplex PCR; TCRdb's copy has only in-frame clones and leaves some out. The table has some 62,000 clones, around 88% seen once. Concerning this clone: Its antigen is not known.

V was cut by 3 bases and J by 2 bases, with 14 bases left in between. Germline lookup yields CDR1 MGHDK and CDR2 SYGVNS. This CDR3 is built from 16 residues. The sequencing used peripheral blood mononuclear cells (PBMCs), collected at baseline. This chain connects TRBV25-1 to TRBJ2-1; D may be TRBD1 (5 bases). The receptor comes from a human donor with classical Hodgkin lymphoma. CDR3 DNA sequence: TGTGCCAGCAGTGAGGGGCACGAGGAGCCCTACAATGAGCAGTTCTTC. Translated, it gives CASSEGHEEPYNEQFF.